These T cell receptor beta chains were read from a single sample in a study of CD8+CD57+ T cells in acquired aplastic anemia. Each CDR3 protein gets one entry after TCRdb re-called the reads with MiXCR. The profile shows more than 45,000 distinct CDR3 sequences, about two thirds of them singletons. Sequenced sample: sorted CD4+, CD8+, or CD8+CD57+ T cells (not recorded which) from PBMCs. The receptors here all came from a human donor in good health, serving as a control. CDR3s include the opening cysteine and the closing phenylalanine or tryptophan. The order of the fields is clone size, D gene, J gene, V gene, CDR3 DNA, CDR3 protein. A D gene is named only where the DNA matches it firmly. Not all rows give a size; the values are once, few, many and, for expanded clones, a class.

. TRBD1 TRBJ2-7 TRBV10-1 TGCGCCAGACCAGACAGGGCCCACGAGCAGTACTTC CARPDRAHEQYF
. TRBD2 TRBJ2-3 TRBV10-3 TGTGCCACCGCTTTTATAAGCGGGGATTCGTATACGCAGTATTTT CATAFISGDSYTQYF
. . TRBJ1-3 TRBV15 TGTGCCACCAGCATATATCTGGACGGAGATGAAAACACCATATATTTT CATSIYLDGDENTIYF
. . TRBJ2-5 TRBV7-2 TGTGCCAGCAGCTTAATGAGGGAGACCCAGTACTTC CASSLMRETQYF
. TRBD2 TRBJ2-7 TRBV19 TGTGCCAGTAGAAGTCCTAGCGGCTACGAGCAGTACTTC CASRSPSGYEQYF
. . TRBJ1-2 TRBV2 TGTGCCAGCGGACAGAGTAGTAACTATGGCTACACCTTC CASGQSSNYGYTF
few . TRBJ2-7 TRBV7-2 TGTGCCAGCAGCTTCGTCCTAGGGTCCTACGAGCAGTACTTC CASSFVLGSYEQYF
. TRBD1 TRBJ2-7 TRBV7-9 TGTGCCAGCTACAGGGGGAGCTCCTACGAGCAGTACTTC CASYRGSSYEQYF
. TRBD1 TRBJ2-7 TRBV24-1 TGTGCCACCAGTGGAAGGACAGGGATCTACGAGCAGTACTTC CATSGRTGIYEQYF
. TRBD1 TRBJ1-2 TRBV24-1 TGTGCCACCAGTTTGAGACAGGGGATGGGCTATGGCTACACCTTC CATSLRQGMGYGYTF
. TRBD1 TRBJ1-5 TRBV10-2 TGCGCCAGCCCCGGACAGGGGGTGGCCAATCAGCCCCAGCATTTT CASPGQGVANQPQHF
many . TRBJ2-1 TRBV30 TGTGCCTCCCAGGGCGAGGGGAAGTTCTTC CASQGEGKFF
. . TRBJ2-1 TRBV7-6 TGTGCCAGCAGCTTAACAGGACAGACCTACAATGAGCAGTTCTTC CASSLTGQTYNEQFF
. . TRBJ2-7 TRBV15 TGTGCCACCAGCAGAGGGGACTCCTACGAGCAGTACTTC CATSRGDSYEQYF
. . TRBJ2-5 TRBV20-1 TGCAGTGCTAGAGATATTGGAGAGACCCAGTACTTC CSARDIGETQYF
many TRBD2 TRBJ2-1 TRBV20-1 TGCAGTGCTGGGGGGACTAGCGACTACAATGAGCAGTTCTTC CSAGGTSDYNEQFF
. TRBD1 TRBJ1-1 TRBV10-3 TGTGCCATCAGTGCTAGATTCGGACAGGGCACTGAAGCTTTCTTT CAISARFGQGTEAFF
. TRBD1 TRBJ2-5 TRBV2 TGTGCCAGCAATACAGGGGGGCAAGAGACCCAGTACTTC CASNTGGQETQYF
. . TRBJ2-3 TRBV10-3 TGTGCCATCAGTGCCGAGATGGGAGATACGCAGTATTTT CAISAEMGDTQYF
. TRBD2 TRBJ2-5 TRBV2 TGTGCCAGCAGAGGGACTAGCGGGGGAGATATTTTCGGGGAGACCCAGTACTTC CASRGTSGGDIFGETQYF
. . TRBJ1-6 TRBV7-8 TGTGCCAGCAGCGAATTCAGGGGCATTATTTCACCCCTCCACTTT CASSEFRGIISPLHF
. TRBD1 TRBJ1-1 TRBV6-5 TGTGCCAGCAGTTTCGGGACAGGGGAGGACTTCTTT CASSFGTGEDFF
few . TRBJ2-1 TRBV7-2 TGTGCCAGCAGCTTATCGGGGCAGCCCTACAATGAGCAGTTCTTC CASSLSGQPYNEQFF
many . TRBJ1-5 TRBV19 TGTGCCAGTAGTATAGAGGGGTTTAACGGCAATCAGCCCCAGCATTTT CASSIEGFNGNQPQHF
. . TRBJ2-3 TRBV12-3/TRBV12-4 TGTGCCAGCAGTTTTGCGAAGACAGATACGCAGTATTTT CASSFAKTDTQYF
. . TRBJ1-1 TRBV5-5 TGTGCCAGCAGCTTGGTATCCGGACCGACGAACACTGAAGCTTTCTTT CASSLVSGPTNTEAFF
. . TRBJ1-5 TRBV2 TGTGCCAGCAGTGATGCTTATAGCAATCAGCCCCAGCATTTT CASSDAYSNQPQHF
. . TRBJ2-3 TRBV7-8 TGTGCCAGCAGCTTAGCGGGGAATACAGATACGCAGTATTTT CASSLAGNTDTQYF
. . TRBJ2-7 TRBV2 TGTGCCAGCAAAGGGAGTTCCTACGAGCAGTACTTC CASKGSSYEQYF
. TRBD2 TRBJ2-1 TRBV24-1 TGTGCCACCCGACTAGCGGGAGGGGTTGAGCAGTTCTTC CATRLAGGVEQFF
. TRBD2 TRBJ2-5 TRBV2 TGTGCCAGCAGATGGGGACTAGGGGATCCCCAGTACTTC CASRWGLGDPQYF
. . TRBJ2-1 TRBV20-1 TGCAGTGCTATGTCCGCCAATGAGCAGTTCTTC CSAMSANEQFF
. . TRBJ1-2 TRBV6-4 TGTGCCAGCAGTGACTCGACGCAGCGAAGGGGCTACACCTTC CASSDSTQRRGYTF
. TRBD1 TRBJ1-2 TRBV2 TGTGCCAGCAGGGACAGGGTCTATGGCTACACCTTC CASRDRVYGYTF
. . TRBJ1-1 TRBV25-1 TGTGCCAGCAGTGAATCCGCAGGCATGAACACTGAAGCTTTCTTT CASSESAGMNTEAFF
. . TRBJ2-3 TRBV25-1 TGTGCCAGCAGTGAATATCGGGGGGATACGCAGTATTTT CASSEYRGDTQYF
. . TRBJ2-3 TRBV24-1 TGTGCCACCAGTGCCAGGGCATCAAGCACAGATACGCAGTATTTT CATSARASSTDTQYF
. TRBD2 TRBJ2-3 TRBV2 TGTGCCAGTAGAAGACTAGCGGGGGGGATAGCGCAGTATTTT CASRRLAGGIAQYF
few . TRBJ2-7 TRBV24-1 TGTGCCACCAGTTCATCCGGGGTCTCCTACGAGCAGTACTTC CATSSSGVSYEQYF
. TRBD2 TRBJ2-2 TRBV10-3 TGTGCCATCACCTTCACGGGAGGGTTTAACACCGGGGAGCTGTTTTTT CAITFTGGFNTGELFF
. TRBD1 TRBJ2-7 TRBV5-1 TGCGCCAGCAGCATGACAGGGAACTACGAGCAGTACTTC CASSMTGNYEQYF
. . TRBJ1-3 TRBV9 TGTGCCAGCAGCGTAGCTACGGAAGGCGCCTCTGGAAACACCATATATTTT CASSVATEGASGNTIYF
. . TRBJ1-1 TRBV2 TGTGCCACAATACTGAACACTGAAGCTTTCTTT CATILNTEAFF
. TRBD1 TRBJ2-7 TRBV20-1 TGCAGTGCTAGAGACGGGACAGGCAGCTCCTACGAGCAGTACTTC CSARDGTGSSYEQYF
. . TRBJ1-4 TRBV19 TGTGCCAGTAGTATGCCTCTGGGCTTAATGCGGGAGGTTGGGGAAAAACTGTTTTTT CASSMPLGLMREVGEKLFF
once . TRBJ1-1 TRBV2 TGTGCCAGCGGCCAAGAGGAAGGGAGCGATGAAGCTTTCTTT CASGQEEGSDEAFF
. TRBD1 TRBJ1-1 TRBV7-6 TGTGCCAGCAGCGCCGGGACAGGGAATACTGAAGCTTTCTTT CASSAGTGNTEAFF
. . TRBJ1-6 TRBV29-1 TGCAGCTTAGGAGGTACAGGGCCGTCCCCCCTCCACTTT CSLGGTGPSPLHF
. TRBD2 TRBJ2-1 TRBV29-1 TGCAGCGTTGAAGAGCCTAGCGGGGGGAACAATGAGCAGTTCTTC CSVEEPSGGNNEQFF
. . TRBJ1-1 TRBV7-6 TGTGCCAGCAGCGCCGCAGGGGTACAGGACACTGAAGCTTTCTTT CASSAAGVQDTEAFF
. . TRBJ1-1 TRBV19 TGTGCCAGTAGTATAGGAGGGGTCATGAACACTGAAGCTTTCTTT CASSIGGVMNTEAFF
. TRBD1 TRBJ2-7 TRBV7-7 TGTGCCAGCAGCCCCGGGACAGGCTACTACGAGCAGTACTTC CASSPGTGYYEQYF
. . TRBJ2-3 TRBV11-2 TGTGCCAGCAGCTACGGACTATCCGGGGCCGATACGCAGTATTTT CASSYGLSGADTQYF